Listed here are 30 T cell receptor beta chains from one sample, sequenced in a study of blood T cell repertoires in COVID-19 (TCRdb year 2020). The library was produced with the immunoSEQ multiplex PCR assay. What TCRdb holds here is the immuneACCESS table cut down to in-frame rearrangements. Part of the clones is not present; checked against another copy, under half of the missing clones reflect an unresolved V gene, and the others are unexplained. Recorded for this sample are roughly 320,000 clones; 85% to 90% of them occurred a single time. 6.3% of the sample is in the top ten clones. Sequenced material: peripheral blood. These receptors were collected from a woman aged 50 to 60 with COVID-19, enrolled during active disease.

The chain carries TRBV2 and TRBJ2-7; TRBD1 matches at 8 bases. V was pared by 8 bases and J by 2 bases, with 8 bases of the junction left unmatched. CDR1 and CDR2 (germline): SNHLY, FYNNEI. The CDR3 spans 14 residues. Here the CDR3 reads CASARQGPAYEQYF. Here the CDR3 DNA reads TGTGCCAGCGCTCGACAGGGGCCCGCCTACGAGCAGTACTTC.

This chain joins TRBV30 and TRBJ2-2, with 9 bases fitting TRBD2. J was trimmed by 5 bases and V by 5 bases; bases with no gene match: 9. The CDR3 totals 15 residues. Germline V gives CDR1 GTSNPN, CDR2 SVGIG (reference sequence). The CDR3 coding sequence is TGTGCCTGGTGCCGACGTAGCGGGAGTACCGGGGAGCTGTTTTTT. Protein: CAWCRRSGSTGELFF. The whole variable domain, filled in from reference TRBV30 and TRBJ2-2, reads SQTIHQWPATLVQPVGSPLSLECTVEGTSNPNLYWYRQAAGRGLQLLFYSVGIGQISSEVPQNLSASRPQDRQFILSSKKLLLSDSGFYLCAWCRRSGSTGELFFGEGSRLTVL.

The CDR3 region is CASSPDSGGGSYEQYF. CDR3 nucleotides: TGTGCCAGCTCACCGGACAGCGGGGGGGGCTCCTACGAGCAGTACTTC. This rearrangement joins TRBV18 to TRBJ2-7; 10 bases match TRBD2. The J segment lost 0 bases and the V segment lost 3 bases, leaving 5 bases of the junction unmatched. The CDR3 spans 16 residues. Germline CDR1 KGHSH, CDR2 LQKENI.

This chain connects TRBV5-6 to TRBJ2-3; TRBD1 matches at 7 bases. After removal of 5 bases from V and 4 bases from J, the junction contained 7 bases not matched to a gene. CDR3 length: 14 amino acids. In germline, CDR1 is SGHDT, CDR2 YYEEEE. CDR3 sequence: CASSSRGGPDTQYF. In nucleotides, the CDR3 is TGTGCCAGCAGTTCTAGAGGGGGCCCAGATACGCAGTATTTT.

The chain links TRBV19 to TRBJ1-2; D not resolved. From germline, CDR1 is LNHDA and CDR2 SQIVND (reference sequence). The CDR3 covers 14 residues. Trimming left V 6 bases short and J 0 bases short, with 11 bases between. The CDR3 nucleotides read TGTGCCAGTAGCGAGGGTATGGCTAACTATGGCTACACCTTC. This codes for CASSEGMANYGYTF.

V is TRBV9 and J is TRBJ2-3; no clear D. The V gene lost 3 bases and the J gene lost 1 base, with 6 bases spanning the gap. In germline, CDR1 is SGDLS, CDR2 YYNGEE. CDR3 length: 13 residues. The CDR3 loop reads CASSGLGTDTQYF. The CDR3 DNA follows: TGTGCCAGCAGCGGCCTAGGCACAGATACGCAGTATTTT.

V is TRBV18 and J is TRBJ1-1; 7 bases are shared with TRBD1. The CDR3 totals 16 residues. The V segment lost 6 bases and the J segment 5 bases; nucleotides outside the gene matches: 15. Per germline, CDR1 KGHSH and CDR2 LQKENI. CDR3 in DNA: TGTGCCAGCTCGGAAAGACAGGGTCGGGTGGGGACTGAAGCTTTCTTT. This encodes CASSERQGRVGTEAFF.

This rearrangement joins TRBV5-5 to TRBJ1-1, with a possible D match to TRBD1 (5 bases). CDR1 is SGHKS and CDR2 is YYEKEE in the germline V gene (reference sequence). Trimming removed 4 bases from V and 11 bases from J, with 24 bases in between. The CDR3 spans 15 residues. Written as DNA, the CDR3 is TGTGCCAGCAGCGATCCGGGACTTCTTTTCCCCGTGGCTTTCTTT. This encodes CASSDPGLLFPVAFF.

The V and J genes are TRBV5-1 and TRBJ2-1; perhaps TRBD2 as D (5 bases). Trimming stripped 4 bases from V and 8 bases from J, with 10 bases between. CDR1 and CDR2 from the germline V gene are SGHRS and YFSETQ. This CDR3 spans 12 amino acids. CDR3 loop: CASSTTRDEQFF. The CDR3 coding sequence is TGCGCCAGCAGCACCACTAGAGATGAGCAGTTCTTC.

The CDR3 sequence: CASSLAGLAGGPDEQFF. CDR3 DNA sequence: TGCGCCAGCAGCTTGGCAGGACTAGCGGGAGGGCCTGATGAGCAGTTCTTC. The rearrangement joins TRBV5-1 to TRBJ2-1, with TRBD2 identical over 15 bases. The CDR3 has 17 amino acids. V lost 0 bases and J lost 8; bases outside the gene matches: 6. Germline V gene lookup returns CDR1 SGHRS and CDR2 YFSETQ.

The rearrangement joins TRBV20-1 to TRBJ2-1; D uncertain. Trimming took 6 bases from V and 7 from J, leaving 10 bases between them. The CDR3 has 11 residues. The germline gives CDR1 DFQATT, CDR2 SNEGSKA (reference sequence). The CDR3 loop reads CSAPGGNEQFF. CDR3 nucleotide sequence: TGCAGTGCACCTGGCGGAAATGAGCAGTTCTTC.

The chain joins TRBV18 to TRBJ2-3; D uncertain. V lost 3 bases, J lost 6 bases, and 7 bases lay in between. Germline CDR1 is KGHSH and CDR2 is LQKENI. This CDR3 is built from 12 residues. The CDR3 DNA follows: TGTGCCAGCTCACCTTCGGAGGATACGCAGTATTTT. Its translation is CASSPSEDTQYF.

V usage is TRBV7-9 and J usage is TRBJ2-7, with 9 bases matching TRBD1. CDR1 is SEHNR, CDR2 FQNEAQ, per germline (reference sequence). The CDR3 has 18 residues. V lost 3 bases and J lost 1; bases outside the gene matches: 13. The CDR3, as DNA: TGTGCCAGCAGCTTGCCTGTCCTAGGACAGGGGAAGTCCTACGAGCAGTACTTC. Translation: CASSLPVLGQGKSYEQYF.

The chain couples TRBV19 to TRBJ2-5, with 8 bases aligning to TRBD2. Germline CDR1 is LNHDA and CDR2 is SQIVND (reference sequence). CDR3 length: 15 amino acids. J was trimmed by 5 bases and V by 5 bases; bases with no gene match: 10. CDR3 in DNA: TGTGCCAGTAGTGTCCAGGCGGGAGGTGGTGAGACCCAGTACTTC. Protein product: CASSVQAGGGETQYF.

The V call is TRBV5-6, the J call TRBJ2-7, with D unclear. V was clipped by 0 bases and J by 1 base, with 8 bases between them. The CDR3 consists of 14 residues. Per germline, CDR1 SGHDT and CDR2 YYEEEE. DNA for the CDR3: TGTGCCAGCAGCTTGGAGAGGATATCCTACGAGCAGTACTTC. It encodes CASSLERISYEQYF.

The chain employs TRBV11-2 and TRBJ2-5; TRBD2 aligns across 7 bases. Unmatched junction bases numbered 10, after V lost 1 base and J lost 5 bases. From germline, CDR1 is SGHAT and CDR2 FQNNGV. The length of the CDR3 is 16 residues. The CDR3 here is CASSLVRSGIGETQYF. The CDR3 coding sequence is TGTGCCAGCAGCTTAGTTAGAAGCGGGATAGGGGAGACCCAGTACTTC.

Regarding this clone: Within the sample, other DNA sequences also encode this same CDR3. The V call is TRBV2, the J call TRBJ1-2; D unclear. V lost 4 bases, J lost 2 bases, and 11 bases lay in between. Germline assignment: CDR1 SNHLY and CDR2 FYNNEI. This CDR3 is 14 amino acids long. The CDR3 DNA is TGTGCCAGCAGTGTTGAGGGATCGAACTATGGCTACACCTTC. Translation: CASSVEGSNYGYTF.

The chain is built from TRBV7-2 and TRBJ2-7; 10 bases map to TRBD2. CDR1 SGHTA and CDR2 FQGNSA come from the germline V gene. The J segment lost 4 bases and the V segment lost 6 bases, leaving 9 bases of the junction unmatched. CDR3 length: 15 residues. The CDR3 sequence is CASSRTSGNHYEQYF. As DNA, the CDR3 is TGTGCCAGCAGTAGGACTAGCGGAAACCATTACGAGCAGTACTTC.

The rearrangement uses TRBV7-9 and TRBJ1-2, with 8 nucleotides matching TRBD1. This CDR3 is 16 amino acids long. The V gene's germline CDR1 is SEHNR and CDR2 FQNEAQ (reference sequence). V trimming: 5 bases; J trimming: 5 bases; junction bases outside the gene matches: 13. The CDR3 DNA sequence: TGTGCCAGCAGCCCACCTACCGGGACAGGTCTTTATGGCTACACCTTC. Protein sequence: CASSPPTGTGLYGYTF.

V and J are TRBV5-1 and TRBJ1-1, with D possibly TRBD1 on 6 matching bases. In germline, CDR1 is SGHRS, CDR2 YFSETQ. The CDR3 totals 15 residues. Trimming shortened V by 0 bases and J by 4 bases, and 13 bases separated the two germline ends. The CDR3 coding sequence is TGCGCCAGCAGCTTGGACAGGGTCCTGGGCACTGAAGCTTTCTTT. This gives the protein CASSLDRVLGTEAFF.

V and J are TRBV6-5 and TRBJ1-1; possibly TRBD1 for D (5 bases). V was cut by 6 bases and J by 3 bases, with 14 bases left in between. Germline V gene data show CDR1 as MNHEY and CDR2 as SVGAGI. The CDR3 loop spans 14 amino acids. In DNA, the CDR3 is TGTGCCAGCAGGACGCAGGGCTCGGACACTGAAGCTTTCTTT. Protein sequence: CASRTQGSDTEAFF.

V is TRBV29-1 and J is TRBJ1-2, with D uncertain. Germline CDR1 SQVTM, CDR2 ANQGSEA. The CDR3 length is 8 residues. Trimming took 6 bases from V and 6 from J, leaving 2 bases between them. The DNA of the CDR3 is TGCAGCGTCAATGGCTACACCTTC. It is translated as CSVNGYTF.

A note on this clone: Other DNA sequences in this specimen translate into the identical CDR3. The chain recombines TRBV18 with TRBJ2-3; no clear D. The V and J ends lost 2 bases and 6 bases respectively, with 3 bases between them. The germline V gene has CDR1 KGHSH and CDR2 LQKENI. CDR3 length: 11 residues. For the CDR3, the DNA is TGTGCCAGCTCACCAGGCGATACGCAGTATTTT. It encodes CASSPGDTQYF.

The chain couples TRBV12-5 to TRBJ1-5; 8 nucleotides match TRBD1. CDR1 is LGHNT, CDR2 FRNRAP, per germline. V dropped 0 bases and J dropped 2; count of bases not matched to a gene: 3. This CDR3 is built from 16 residues. CDR3 sequence: CASGLVLQGGNQPQHF. Written as DNA, the CDR3 is TGTGCTAGTGGTTTGGTACTACAGGGGGGCAATCAGCCCCAGCATTTT.

This clone showed up just once. The rearrangement links TRBV19 to TRBJ2-5; D gene unclear. Germline CDR1 and CDR2: LNHDA and SQIVND (reference sequence). CDR3 length: 12 amino acids. V lost 3 bases to trimming and J lost 5 bases, with 7 bases between them. The CDR3 DNA sequence: TGTGCCAGTAGTATGTCGTTGGAGACCCAGTACTTC. This codes for CASSMSLETQYF. Using reference TRBV19 and TRBJ2-5 for the parts outside the CDR3, the full variable domain is DGGITQSPKYLFRKEGQNVTLSCEQNLNHDAMYWYRQDPGQGLRLIYYSQIVNDFQKGDIAEGYSVSREKKESFPLTVTSAQKNPTAFYLCASSMSLETQYFGPGTRLLVL.

The chain uses TRBV2 and TRBJ2-7; D may be TRBD2 (5 bases). Trimming pared 4 bases from V and 4 bases from J, leaving 14 bases between. The CDR3 length is 14 residues. Germline V gene data show CDR1 as SNHLY and CDR2 as FYNNEI. CDR3 sequence: CASSARGLRYEQYF. In nucleotides, the CDR3 is TGTGCCAGCAGTGCCCGGGGTTTAAGATACGAGCAGTACTTC.

The table lists this clone with a count of one. The chain carries TRBV7-2 and TRBJ2-1; TRBD2 agrees at 8 bases. The CDR3 is 16 residues long. Germline CDR1 is SGHTA and CDR2 is FQGNSA. Trimming at V came to 1 base and at J to 0 bases, leaving 2 bases not matched to a gene. The CDR3 is CASSLGSGSSYNEQFF. The CDR3 coding sequence is TGTGCCAGCAGCTTAGGGAGCGGGAGCTCCTACAATGAGCAGTTCTTC. Full variable domain (rest looked up from reference TRBV7-2 and TRBJ2-1): GAGVSQSPSNKVTEKGKDVELRCDPISGHTALYWYRQSLGQGLEFLIYFQGNSAPDKSGLPSDRFSAERTGGSVSTLTIQRTQQEDSAVYLCASSLGSGSSYNEQFFGPGTRLTVL.

The chain has TRBV14 and TRBJ2-7, with 9 bases identical to TRBD2. The CDR3 has 15 residues. V shed 2 bases and J 4 bases; nucleotides not matched to a gene: 6. Germline CDR1 is SGHDN and CDR2 is FVKESK. The CDR3 nucleotides are TGTGCCAGCAGCCAATTATCTAGCGGGAATTACGAGCAGTACTTC. It encodes CASSQLSSGNYEQYF.

The chain has TRBV19 and TRBJ2-1, with 7 bases aligning to TRBD1. CDR1 is LNHDA and CDR2 is SQIVND in the germline V gene (reference sequence). V lost 6 bases to trimming and J lost 4 bases; unmatched junction nucleotides: 21. This CDR3 is built from 19 residues. CDR3 nucleotides: TGTGCCAGTAGCCTCACAGGGGCCCCCCTGTCCTCCACTTACAATGAGCAGTTCTTC. It specifies CASSLTGAPLSSTYNEQFF.

The chain is built from TRBV5-1 and TRBJ1-1, with TRBD1 matching 9 bases. Germline V gene sequence: CDR1 SGHRS, CDR2 YFSETQ. The J segment lost 4 bases and the V segment lost 4 bases, leaving 17 bases of the junction unmatched. CDR3 size: 18 residues. CDR3 amino acids: CASSRVPGQGRGSTEAFF. The CDR3 region has the DNA TGCGCCAGCAGCCGAGTCCCGGGACAGGGACGAGGGAGCACTGAAGCTTTCTTT.